This passage covers 18 T cell receptor beta chains from one sample sequenced in a study of shared clonotypes between healthy human individuals. The repertoire was sequenced with immunoSEQ multiplex PCR; TCRdb's copy has only in-frame clones and lacks some. The data show fewer than 400,000 clones, under 80% seen once. The source material was memory CD4+ T cells sorted from blood. Subset indicated: CD45RA-negative fraction. The receptors shown here come from a man in his thirties or forties in good health.

The rearrangement joins TRBV7-8 to TRBJ2-7; TRBD2 aligns across 7 bases. The length of the CDR3 is 14 residues. V lost 6 bases to trimming and J lost 0 bases; unmatched junction nucleotides: 5. The germline V gene has CDR1 SGHVS and CDR2 FQNEAQ. The CDR3 sequence is CASSDGGSSYEQYF. DNA for the CDR3: TGTGCCAGCAGTGACGGGGGGAGCTCCTACGAGCAGTACTTC.

This clone was detected only a few times. The rearrangement joins TRBV19 to TRBJ1-2, with D possibly matching TRBD1 (5 bases). Germline V gene lookup returns CDR1 LNHDA and CDR2 SQIVND (reference sequence). This CDR3 spans 13 amino acids. Trimming took off 1 base at V and 8 bases at J, with 11 bases between the two ends. The CDR3 nucleotides read TGTGCCAGTAGTATAGGCGGCAGGGAAGGCTACACCTTC. As protein: CASSIGGREGYTF.

The CDR3 coding sequence is TGTGCCAGCAGCCCGAGGACAGGGATTTACGAGCAGTACTTC. It yields the protein CASSPRTGIYEQYF. This sequence joins TRBV5-6 and TRBJ2-7; 8 positions match TRBD1. The J segment lost 4 bases and the V segment lost 4 bases, leaving 7 bases of the junction unmatched. Germline V gene data show CDR1 as SGHDT and CDR2 as YYEEEE. The CDR3 runs to 14 residues.

The rearrangement uses TRBV25-1 and TRBJ2-7; D might be TRBD1 or TRBD2, each matching 6 bases. Germline CDR1 is MGHDK and CDR2 is SYGVNS. The CDR3 length is 16 residues. The V end was cut by 1 base, the J end by 5 bases, with 18 bases between. CDR3 sequence reads: CASSELAARGRNEQYF. As DNA, the CDR3 is TGTGCCAGCAGTGAATTGGCGGCACGGGGGCGGAACGAGCAGTACTTC.

The chain couples TRBV7-9 to TRBJ1-2; the match to TRBD1 covers 7 bases. The CDR3 has 18 amino acids. The germline V gene encodes CDR1 SEHNR and CDR2 FQNEAQ (reference sequence). The V and J ends lost 5 bases and 3 bases, in that order; junction bases with no gene match: 18. This chain's CDR3 is CASSPHEFGTVLYYGYTF. As DNA, the CDR3 is TGTGCCAGCAGCCCTCATGAGTTTGGGACAGTTCTTTACTATGGCTACACCTTC. The whole variable domain, remainder taken from reference TRBV7-9 and TRBJ1-2, is DTGVSQNPRHKITKRGQNVTFRCDPISEHNRLYWYRQTLGQGPEFLTYFQNEAQLEKSRLLSDRFSAERPKGSFSTLEIQRTEQGDSAMYLCASSPHEFGTVLYYGYTFGSGTRLTVV.

The sample holds many counts of this clone. The rearrangement links TRBV5-4 to TRBJ2-1; 7 bases fit TRBD2. V was pared by 0 bases and J by 1 base, with 10 bases of the junction left unmatched. Germline V gene lookup returns CDR1 SGHNT and CDR2 YYREEE (reference sequence). This CDR3 is 18 amino acids long. In DNA form, the CDR3 reads TGTGCCAGCAGCTTGGCGTACGGGGGAGGGATATCCTACAATGAGCAGTTCTTC. Encoded protein: CASSLAYGGGISYNEQFF.

The table lists this clone with many counts. The chain links TRBV5-6 to TRBJ1-2; D is ambiguous. Germline V gene sequence: CDR1 SGHDT, CDR2 YYEEEE. Trimming removed 0 bases at V and 2 bases at J, with 20 bases between. This CDR3 has 18 amino acids. This chain's CDR3 is CASSLGEVRRSSNYGYTF. CDR3 bases: TGTGCCAGCAGCTTGGGGGAGGTAAGAAGGTCGTCCAACTATGGCTACACCTTC.

The CDR3 protein is CSAMTGSPGELFF. CDR3 in DNA: TGCAGCGCTATGACAGGGAGTCCCGGGGAGCTGTTTTTT. V is TRBV29-1 and J is TRBJ2-2, with 7 bases fitting TRBD1. J gave up 6 bases and V 7 bases, and 8 bases lay outside the gene matches. The CDR3 spans 13 residues. CDR1 and CDR2 from the germline V gene are SQVTM and ANQGSEA.

The chain recombines TRBV1 with TRBJ2-2; the table's D call, TRBD1, was not checked against the DNA. TRBV1 constitutes a pseudogene. The CDR3 spans 13 residues. The DNA of the CDR3 is TGCACCAGCAGGGGGCCCGACACCGGGGAGCTGTTTTTT. Encoded protein: CTSRGPDTGELFF.

The rearrangement links TRBV10-1 to TRBJ2-1; 12 bases fit TRBD2. The CDR3 covers 19 residues. Germline V gene sequence: CDR1 WNHNN, CDR2 SYGVQD (reference sequence). Trimming cost V 3 bases and J 8 bases; bases outside gene matches: 17. CDR3 sequence reads: CASSERLAGGIGNLDEQFF. As DNA, the CDR3 is TGCGCCAGCAGTGAACGGCTAGCGGGAGGGATCGGGAATTTGGATGAGCAGTTCTTC.

In its sample, this clone was seen a few times. V usage is TRBV27 and J usage is TRBJ1-4; D may be TRBD1 (5 bases). CDR3 size: 14 residues. Germline loops: CDR1 MNHEY, CDR2 SMNVEV (reference sequence). V shed 3 bases and J shed 8 bases, with 13 bases lying between them. The CDR3 sequence is CASSFNGAREKLFF. Written as DNA, the CDR3 is TGTGCCAGCAGTTTCAACGGGGCGCGGGAAAAACTGTTTTTT.

The gene calls are TRBV9 and TRBJ2-1; D remains unclear. The CDR3 has 15 residues. V was shortened by 0 bases and J by 6 bases, with 13 bases between the two germline ends. CDR1 is SGDLS and CDR2 is YYNGEE in the germline V gene. The CDR3 DNA sequence: TGTGCCAGCAGCGTAGGTCACCGTACGGTCAATGAGCAGTTCTTC. It yields the protein CASSVGHRTVNEQFF.

The V gene is TRBV6-4, the J gene TRBJ1-2; D unresolved. Trimming pared 5 bases from V and 4 bases from J, leaving 14 bases between. This CDR3 spans 14 amino acids. CDR1 is MRHNA and CDR2 is SNTAGT in the germline V gene. Written as DNA, the CDR3 is TGTGCCAGCAGTATACACGGAAAGACCTATGGCTACACCTTC. As protein: CASSIHGKTYGYTF.

The chain combines TRBV18 with TRBJ2-1; 9 bases match TRBD1. CDR1 KGHSH and CDR2 LQKENI come from the germline V gene. CDR3 length: 15 amino acids. After removal of 2 bases from V and 6 bases from J, the junction contained 5 bases not matched to a gene. CDR3 protein: CASSPMGQGTNEQFF. CDR3 bases: TGTGCCAGCTCACCAATGGGACAGGGAACCAATGAGCAGTTCTTC.

This clone appeared once. The chain links TRBV7-9 to TRBJ1-1; D unclear. The V end lost 2 bases, the J end lost 5 bases, and 12 bases lay between the germline ends. The CDR3 is 14 residues long. CDR1 SEHNR and CDR2 FQNEAQ come from the germline V gene (reference sequence). CDR3 sequence (DNA): TGTGCCAGCAGCTTAATGTCATTGTCGACTGAAGCTTTCTTT. This codes for CASSLMSLSTEAFF.

J is TRBJ1-1 and V is TRBV10-2; D is ambiguous. The CDR3 is made up of 12 amino acids. Trimming stripped 2 bases from V and 6 bases from J, with 7 bases between. The germline V gene has CDR1 WSHSY and CDR2 SAAADI. CDR3 region: CASSERQPEAFF. For the CDR3, the DNA is TGCGCCAGCAGTGAGCGGCAGCCTGAAGCTTTCTTT.

The chain has TRBV5-5 and TRBJ2-5; no firm D call. This CDR3 is 13 amino acids long. Germline V lookup: CDR1 SGHKS, CDR2 YYEKEE (reference sequence). V was trimmed by 0 bases and J by 2 bases, leaving 5 bases between them. This chain's CDR3 is CASSLAPQETQYF. In DNA form, the CDR3 reads TGTGCCAGCAGCTTGGCACCGCAAGAGACCCAGTACTTC.

The chain links TRBV15 to TRBJ2-7, with a possible D match to TRBD2 (6 bases). The CDR3 loop spans 14 amino acids. V dropped 0 bases and J dropped 5 bases, with 11 bases sitting between them. Looked up from germline, CDR1 is LNHNV and CDR2 is YYDKDF (reference sequence). CDR3 region: CATSRDGGPDEQYF. The CDR3 nucleotides read TGTGCCACCAGCAGAGACGGGGGACCGGACGAGCAGTACTTC. The variable domain in full, completed from reference TRBV15 and TRBJ2-7, reads DAMVIQNPRYQVTQFGKPVTLSCSQTLNHNVMYWYQQKSSQAPKLLFHYYDKDFNNEADTPDNFQSRRPNTSFCFLDIRSPGLGDTAMYLCATSRDGGPDEQYFGPGTRLTVT.